One sample yielded the 29 T cell receptor beta chains listed below, sequenced in a study of patients and donors after allogeneic stem cell transplantation. TCRdb re-called the RT-PCR reads through MiXCR, storing one row per CDR3 protein. The table lists roughly 230,000 distinct CDR3 sequences, roughly an eighth of them singletons. The sample comprised blood, either unsorted or a sorted T cell fraction (not recorded which). The receptors were gathered from a human donor who was either an allogeneic HSCT recipient or a stem cell or donor lymphocyte infusion donor (not recorded which). It is not recorded whose cells these are; they may come from a transplant donor.

This clonotype was found a few times. This chain joins TRBV12-3 or TRBV12-4 and TRBJ2-3; 12 bases match TRBD2. The CDR3 length is 16 residues. The V and J ends lost 7 bases and 3 bases, in that order; junction bases with no gene match: 8. The CDR3 DNA sequence: TGTGCCAGCACCTCAAGAGGACTAGCGGGAACAGATACGCAGTATTTT. Translation: CASTSRGLAGTDTQYF.

This clonotype has only a few counts. The gene calls are TRBV20-1 and TRBJ1-2; D is unresolved. Trimming took 4 bases from V and 8 from J, leaving 17 bases between them. The length of the CDR3 is 13 residues. The germline V gene has CDR1 DFQATT and CDR2 SNEGSKA (reference sequence). CDR3 in amino acids: CSAIPIVGEGYTF. In nucleotides, the CDR3 is TGCAGTGCTATTCCTATAGTCGGGGAGGGCTACACCTTC.

This clonotype has a handful of counts. This chain uses TRBV7-3 with TRBJ2-1, with 7 bases lining up with TRBD2. The length of the CDR3 is 15 residues. The germline V gene has CDR1 SGHTA and CDR2 FQGTGA. V shed 8 bases and J 4 bases; nucleotides not matched to a gene: 11. CDR3 nucleotide sequence: TGTGCCAGCGCTGAGGGCGGGGGTCGATACAATGAGCAGTTCTTC. Its protein is CASAEGGGRYNEQFF.

Only a few counts were recorded for this clonotype. This sequence joins TRBV30 and TRBJ2-7, with D possibly TRBD1 on 6 matching bases. The CDR3 extends over 15 amino acids. The V gene's germline CDR1 is GTSNPN and CDR2 SVGIG (reference sequence). The V and J ends lost 3 bases and 1 base respectively, with 16 bases between them. CDR3 residues: CAWRNRAVTSYEQYF. CDR3 in DNA: TGTGCCTGGAGAAACAGGGCAGTGACGTCCTACGAGCAGTACTTC.

The chain carries TRBV27 and TRBJ2-7, with D perhaps TRBD1 or TRBD2 (6 bases each). Trimming took 2 bases from V and 3 from J, leaving 14 bases between them. The CDR3 loop spans 15 amino acids. The germline V gene has CDR1 MNHEY and CDR2 SMNVEV (reference sequence). The CDR3 reads CASSLNRLGGYEQYF. CDR3 in DNA: TGTGCCAGCAGTTTAAACCGACTAGGGGGCTACGAGCAGTACTTC.

Only a few counts were recorded for this clonotype. This CDR3 reads CSVGHLNEQFF. The CDR3 nucleotides are TGCAGCGTTGGGCACCTCAATGAGCAGTTCTTC. The V gene is TRBV29-1, the J gene TRBJ2-1; D ambiguous. Between the trimmed V and J ends, which lost 4 bases and 6 bases, there was a span of 7 bases. The CDR3 spans 11 residues. From germline, CDR1 is SQVTM and CDR2 ANQGSEA.

This clonotype was counted ten times or more. This chain joins TRBV18 and TRBJ1-2; D is uncertain. V lost 2 bases to trimming and J lost 6 bases, with 4 bases between them. Germline V gene sequence: CDR1 KGHSH, CDR2 LQKENI. The CDR3 is 11 amino acids. CDR3 protein: CASSPKDGYTF. As DNA, the CDR3 is TGTGCCAGCTCACCAAAGGATGGCTACACCTTC. The complete variable domain, with remaining parts taken from reference TRBV18 and TRBJ1-2, reads NAGVMQNPRHLVRRRGQEARLRCSPMKGHSHVYWYRQLPEEGLKFMVYLQKENIIDESGMPKERFSAEFPKEGPSILRIQQVVRGDSAAYFCASSPKDGYTFGSGTRLTVV.

This clonotype was picked up many times. This chain uses TRBV5-5 with TRBJ1-1; 10 bases agree with TRBD1. CDR1 is SGHKS and CDR2 is YYEKEE in the germline V gene (reference sequence). J gave up 4 bases and V 1 base, and 1 base lay outside the gene matches. The CDR3 totals 14 residues. The CDR3 DNA sequence: TGTGCCAGCAGCTTGAGGACAGGGGGCACTGAAGCTTTCTTT. It codes for CASSLRTGGTEAFF.

This chain joins TRBV20-1 and TRBJ1-1; no firm D call. Germline V gene sequence: CDR1 DFQATT, CDR2 SNEGSKA (reference sequence). The V end lost 3 bases, the J end lost 3 bases, and 17 bases lay between the germline ends. The CDR3 has 15 amino acids. The CDR3 spells CSASMGGYMDTEAFF. CDR3 bases: TGCAGTGCTAGCATGGGAGGTTATATGGACACTGAAGCTTTCTTT.

V and J are TRBV6-9 and TRBJ1-2; D is unclear. CDR1 and CDR2 (germline): MNHGY, SVAAGI. The length of the CDR3 is 10 residues. V lost 4 bases, J lost 7 bases, and 4 bases lay in between. CDR3 coding DNA: TGTGCCAGCAGTTGGGGTGGCTACACCTTC. Translation gives CASSWGGYTF.

This clonotype has at least ten counts. The rearrangement uses TRBV5-5 and TRBJ2-7; TRBD1 matches at 9 bases. Losses at the gene ends were 7 bases for V and 0 bases for J; bases not matched to a gene: 8. The CDR3 runs 15 residues. Germline V gene data show CDR1 as SGHKS and CDR2 as YYEKEE (reference sequence). The CDR3 bases are TGTGCCAGCGCCGACAGGGGGGTTAGCTCCTACGAGCAGTACTTC. Translating it yields CASADRGVSSYEQYF.

The V call is TRBV23-1, the J call TRBJ2-3; unclear D gene. TRBV23-1 counts as an open reading frame of uncertain function. V shed 7 bases and J shed 2 bases, with 16 bases lying between them. The CDR3 is 15 residues long. The CDR3 sequence: CASKTRTEATDTQYF. The CDR3 region has the DNA TGCGCCAGCAAAACAAGGACCGAGGCCACAGATACGCAGTATTTT.

The chain has TRBV3-1 and TRBJ2-3; 7 nucleotides align to TRBD2. Trimming at V came to 0 bases and at J to 0 bases, leaving 3 bases not matched to a gene. The CDR3 length is 16 residues. The germline V gene encodes CDR1 LGHDT and CDR2 YNNKEL (reference sequence). The DNA of the CDR3 is TGTGCCAGCAGCCAAGACTCCGGGGGGAGCACAGATACGCAGTATTTT. Translation: CASSQDSGGSTDTQYF.

This clonotype was seen many times. This rearrangement joins TRBV12-3 or TRBV12-4 to TRBJ1-3, with D perhaps TRBD1 (5 bases). The CDR3 totals 15 residues. Trimming took 10 bases from V and 4 from J, leaving 20 bases between them. The CDR3 region is CATRMGTLGGNTIYF. The CDR3 nucleotides read TGTGCCACCCGGATGGGGACCCTGGGGGGAAACACCATATATTTT.

The chain joins TRBV4-1 to TRBJ1-2; D unresolved. Trimming left V 1 base short and J 0 bases short, with 12 bases between. CDR1 and CDR2 (germline): MGHRA, YSYEKL. This CDR3 has 16 amino acids. The CDR3 region is CASSQGVEKANYGYTF. CDR3 DNA: TGCGCCAGCAGCCAAGGTGTGGAGAAAGCTAACTATGGCTACACCTTC.

This clonotype appeared a few times. The V gene is TRBV7-2, the J gene TRBJ1-2; D not resolved. V was pared by 5 bases and J by 0 bases, with 16 bases between. The CDR3 spans 16 residues. CDR1 SGHTA and CDR2 FQGNSA come from the germline V gene. CDR3 sequence (DNA): TGTGCCAGCAGCCGCGACCCCCCAGGACCTAACTATGGCTACACCTTC. It codes for CASSRDPPGPNYGYTF.

This clonotype was seen only a few times. J is TRBJ2-6 and V is TRBV4-2, with 15 bases identical to TRBD2. The CDR3 loop spans 21 amino acids. The ends lost 4 bases at V and 0 bases at J; junction bases unmatched: 10. The germline gives CDR1 LGHNA, CDR2 YNFKEQ. The CDR3 bases are TGTGCCAGCAGCCCGGGACTAGCGGGGGGCCACTCTCGCTCTGGGGCCAACGTCCTGACTTTC. Translation gives CASSPGLAGGHSRSGANVLTF.

V usage is TRBV20-1 and J usage is TRBJ1-2; D uncertain. Germline V CDR1 and CDR2: DFQATT, SNEGSKA (reference sequence). The V gene lost 0 bases and the J gene lost 5 bases, with 19 bases spanning the gap. This CDR3 comprises 16 residues. CDR3 loop: CSARDVGVGRGYGYTF. The CDR3 DNA is TGCAGTGCTAGAGATGTTGGGGTCGGCAGAGGGTATGGCTACACCTTC.

This clonotype has only a few counts. J is TRBJ2-2 and V is TRBV2; 9 bases are a match to TRBD1. The CDR3 length is 14 residues. V shed 5 bases and J 5 bases; nucleotides not matched to a gene: 3. In germline, CDR1 is SNHLY, CDR2 FYNNEI. The CDR3 nucleotides are TGTGCCAGCAGTAGGGACAGGGAGACCGGGGAGCTGTTTTTT. Translated: CASSRDRETGELFF.

In its sample, this clonotype was seen a few times. The chain uses TRBV29-1 and TRBJ1-3; D remains unclear. The V and J ends lost 4 bases and 4 bases respectively, with 11 bases between them. The length of the CDR3 is 13 residues. Germline assignment: CDR1 SQVTM and CDR2 ANQGSEA. The CDR3 region is CSVGPGRGNTIYF. Written as DNA, the CDR3 is TGCAGCGTTGGGCCAGGAAGGGGAAACACCATATATTTT.

V gene TRBV5-1 combines with J gene TRBJ2-3, with D uncertain. Germline CDR1 reads SGHRS; CDR2 reads YFSETQ. V was clipped by 3 bases and J by 0 bases, with 11 bases between them. The CDR3 runs 15 residues. The chain's CDR3 is CASSSDGTSTDTQYF. For the CDR3, the DNA is TGCGCCAGCAGCTCGGACGGAACTAGCACAGATACGCAGTATTTT.

This clonotype was counted many times. The chain couples TRBV12-3 or TRBV12-4 to TRBJ2-1, with 9 bases fitting TRBD2. V was pared by 5 bases and J by 5 bases, with 7 bases of the junction left unmatched. The CDR3 is 15 amino acids. The CDR3 DNA is TGTGCCAGCAGTCCGCTCGCGGGGGGGCACAATGAGCAGTTCTTC. It is translated as CASSPLAGGHNEQFF.

J is TRBJ2-7 and V is TRBV5-4, with TRBD1 as a possible D gene (6 bases). From germline, CDR1 is SGHNT and CDR2 YYREEE (reference sequence). The CDR3 sequence is 13 residues long. V was trimmed by 5 bases and J by 2 bases, leaving 11 bases between them. In DNA form, the CDR3 reads TGTGCCAGCAGTCCGGACAGAACCTACGAGCAGTACTTC. This codes for CASSPDRTYEQYF.

V gene TRBV29-1 combines with J gene TRBJ1-1; D gene unclear. The germline gives CDR1 SQVTM, CDR2 ANQGSEA. V lost 5 bases to trimming and J lost 7 bases, with 8 bases between them. This CDR3 contains 10 residues. The CDR3 reads CSVSEGEAFF. The CDR3 DNA sequence: TGCAGCGTTAGTGAAGGTGAAGCTTTCTTT.

This clonotype was detected many times. The chain recombines TRBV4-1 with TRBJ2-3; the D call may be TRBD1 or TRBD2 (5 bases each). Trimming left V 1 base short and J 6 bases short, with 11 bases between. This CDR3 region has 14 residues. The V gene's germline CDR1 is MGHRA and CDR2 YSYEKL. This chain's CDR3 is CASSQVGVRDTQYF. CDR3 DNA sequence: TGCGCCAGCAGCCAAGTGGGGGTCCGGGATACGCAGTATTTT.

This clonotype showed up many times. This chain joins TRBV10-3 and TRBJ2-3; 11 bases agree with TRBD2. Trimming cost V 2 bases and J 1 base; bases outside gene matches: 8. Per the germline V gene, CDR1 is ENHRY and CDR2 is SYGVKD. The CDR3 loop spans 18 amino acids. The CDR3 coding sequence is TGTGCCATCAGTGAGATGCTAGCGGGAGGAGGCGGCACAGATACGCAGTATTTT. Protein sequence: CAISEMLAGGGGTDTQYF.

This clonotype was seen many times. V is TRBV3-1 and J is TRBJ1-3; 9 bases are a match to TRBD1. The CDR3 spans 15 residues. V lost 4 bases to trimming and J lost 0 bases; unmatched junction nucleotides: 1. The V gene's germline CDR1 is LGHDT and CDR2 YNNKEL (reference sequence). The CDR3 spells CASSPGQGSGNTIYF. CDR3 nucleotide sequence: TGTGCCAGCAGCCCGGGACAGGGCTCTGGAAACACCATATATTTT.

This clonotype occurred many times. V usage is TRBV6-6 and J usage is TRBJ1-2; D gene uncertain. The CDR3 contains 12 residues. Germline CDR1 is MNHNY and CDR2 is SVGAGI (reference sequence). V dropped 5 bases and J dropped 1 base, with 5 bases sitting between them. The CDR3 region is CASSLNNYGYTF. The DNA of the CDR3 is TGTGCCAGCAGTCTCAATAACTATGGCTACACCTTC.

The chain uses TRBV7-9 and TRBJ2-5; 9 bases map to TRBD1. Trimming took 6 bases from V and 2 from J; bases not matched to a gene: 7. Germline assignment: CDR1 SEHNR and CDR2 FQNEAQ (reference sequence). CDR3 size: 15 residues. CDR3: CASSRRDRAQETQYF. CDR3 nucleotide sequence: TGTGCCAGCAGTCGCCGGGACAGGGCACAAGAGACCCAGTACTTC.